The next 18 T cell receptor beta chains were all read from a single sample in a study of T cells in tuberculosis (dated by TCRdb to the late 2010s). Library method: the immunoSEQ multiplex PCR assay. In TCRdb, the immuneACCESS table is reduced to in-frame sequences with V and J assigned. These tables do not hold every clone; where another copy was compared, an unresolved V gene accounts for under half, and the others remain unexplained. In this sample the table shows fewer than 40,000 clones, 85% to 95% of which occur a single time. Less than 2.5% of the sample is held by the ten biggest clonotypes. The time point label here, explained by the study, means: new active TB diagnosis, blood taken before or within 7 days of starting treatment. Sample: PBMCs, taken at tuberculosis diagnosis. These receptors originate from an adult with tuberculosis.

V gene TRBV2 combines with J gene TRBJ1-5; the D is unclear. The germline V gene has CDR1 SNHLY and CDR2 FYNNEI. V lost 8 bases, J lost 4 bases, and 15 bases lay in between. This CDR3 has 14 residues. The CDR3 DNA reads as TGTGCCAGCTCCCGAGCCGTAGTTAATCAGCCCCAGCATTTT. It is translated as CASSRAVVNQPQHF.

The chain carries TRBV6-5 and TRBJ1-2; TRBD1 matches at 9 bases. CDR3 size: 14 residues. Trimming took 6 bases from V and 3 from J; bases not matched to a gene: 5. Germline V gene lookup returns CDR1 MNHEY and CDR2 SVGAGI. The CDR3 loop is CASSPRDRDYGYTF. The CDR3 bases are TGTGCCAGCAGCCCCCGGGACAGGGACTATGGCTACACCTTC.

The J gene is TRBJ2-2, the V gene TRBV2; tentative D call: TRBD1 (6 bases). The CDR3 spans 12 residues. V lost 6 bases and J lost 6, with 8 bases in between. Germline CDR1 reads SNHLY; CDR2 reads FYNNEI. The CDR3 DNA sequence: TGTGCCAGCAGGTCAGGGGCCGGGGAGCTGTTTTTT. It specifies CASRSGAGELFF.

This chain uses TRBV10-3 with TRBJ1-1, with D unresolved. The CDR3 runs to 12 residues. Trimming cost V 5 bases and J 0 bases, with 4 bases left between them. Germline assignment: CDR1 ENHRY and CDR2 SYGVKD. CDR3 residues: CAISSVNTEAFF. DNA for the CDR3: TGTGCCATCAGTTCCGTGAACACTGAAGCTTTCTTT.

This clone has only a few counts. The CDR3 sequence: CASSGTGGNQPQHF. The CDR3 DNA reads TGTGCCAGCAGTGGGACAGGGGGCAATCAGCCCCAGCATTTT. V and J are TRBV2 and TRBJ1-5, with 9 bases fitting TRBD1. The ends lost 4 bases at V and 2 bases at J; junction bases unmatched: 0. The CDR3 is 14 residues long. Germline V gives CDR1 SNHLY, CDR2 FYNNEI.

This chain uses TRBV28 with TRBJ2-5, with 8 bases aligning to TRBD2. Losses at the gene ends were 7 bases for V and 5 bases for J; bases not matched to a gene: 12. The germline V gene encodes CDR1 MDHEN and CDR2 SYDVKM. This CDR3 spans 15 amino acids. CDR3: CASTLHGGGQETQYF. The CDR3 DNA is TGTGCCAGCACACTCCACGGCGGGGGGCAGGAGACCCAGTACTTC.

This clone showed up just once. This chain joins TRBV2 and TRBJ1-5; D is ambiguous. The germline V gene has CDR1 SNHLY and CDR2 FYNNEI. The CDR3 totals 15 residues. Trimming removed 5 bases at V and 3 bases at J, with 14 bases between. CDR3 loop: CASSTEGAPNQPQHF. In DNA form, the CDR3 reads TGTGCCAGCAGTACCGAAGGAGCACCCAATCAGCCCCAGCATTTT.

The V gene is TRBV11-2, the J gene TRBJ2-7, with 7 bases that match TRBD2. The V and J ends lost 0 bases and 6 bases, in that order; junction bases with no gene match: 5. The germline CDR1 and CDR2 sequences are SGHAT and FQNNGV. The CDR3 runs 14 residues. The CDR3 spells CASSLDGRRREQYV. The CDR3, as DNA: TGTGCCAGCAGCTTAGACGGGAGGAGGCGCGAGCAGTACGTC.

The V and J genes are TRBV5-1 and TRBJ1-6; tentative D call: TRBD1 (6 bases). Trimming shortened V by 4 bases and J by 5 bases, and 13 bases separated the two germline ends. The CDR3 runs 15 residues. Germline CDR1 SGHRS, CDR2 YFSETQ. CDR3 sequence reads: CASSPEGHDNSPLHF. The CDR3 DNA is TGCGCCAGCAGCCCCGAGGGACACGATAATTCACCCCTCCACTTT.

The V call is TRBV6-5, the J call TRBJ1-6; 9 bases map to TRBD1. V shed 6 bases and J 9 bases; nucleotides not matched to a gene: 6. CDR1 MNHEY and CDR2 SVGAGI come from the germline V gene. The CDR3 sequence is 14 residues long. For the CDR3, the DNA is TGTGCCAGCAGATTGGGACAGGGTATTTCACCCCTCCACTTT. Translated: CASRLGQGISPLHF.

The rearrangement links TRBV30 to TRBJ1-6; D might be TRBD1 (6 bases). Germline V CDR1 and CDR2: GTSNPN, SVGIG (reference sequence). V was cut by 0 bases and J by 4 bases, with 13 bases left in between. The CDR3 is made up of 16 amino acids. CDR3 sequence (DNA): TGTGCCTGGAGTGTATCAGGGACAAGGTATAATTCACCCCTCCACTTT. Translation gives CAWSVSGTRYNSPLHF.

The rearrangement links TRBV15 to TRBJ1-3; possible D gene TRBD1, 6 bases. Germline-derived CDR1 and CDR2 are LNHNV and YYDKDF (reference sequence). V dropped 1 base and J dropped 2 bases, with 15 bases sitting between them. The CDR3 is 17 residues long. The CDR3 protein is CATSRGKGVPAGNTIYF. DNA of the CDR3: TGTGCCACCAGCAGAGGCAAGGGGGTACCAGCTGGAAACACCATATATTTT.

The CDR3: CASSDTSGGATDTQYF. CDR3 nucleotides: TGTGCCAGCAGTGACACTAGCGGGGGGGCCACAGATACGCAGTATTTT. The chain recombines TRBV6-4 with TRBJ2-3, with 13 bases identical to TRBD2. CDR3 length: 16 amino acids. Germline trimming cut 2 bases from V and 2 bases from J; bases unmatched to any gene: 1. The germline V gene has CDR1 MRHNA and CDR2 SNTAGT.

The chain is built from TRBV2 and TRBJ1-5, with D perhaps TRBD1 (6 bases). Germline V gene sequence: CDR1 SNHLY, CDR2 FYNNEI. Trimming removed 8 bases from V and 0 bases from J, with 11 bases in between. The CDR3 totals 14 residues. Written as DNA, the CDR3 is TGTGCCAGCCGGGGGGCGGGTAGCAATCAGCCCCAGCATTTT. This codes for CASRGAGSNQPQHF.

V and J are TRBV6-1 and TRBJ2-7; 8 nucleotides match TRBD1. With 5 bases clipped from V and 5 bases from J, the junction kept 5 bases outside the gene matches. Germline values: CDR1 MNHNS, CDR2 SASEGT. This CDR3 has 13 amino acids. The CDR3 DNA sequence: TGTGCCAGCAGTATGACAGGGGTCCACGAGCAGTACGTC. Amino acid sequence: CASSMTGVHEQYV.

The CDR3 DNA sequence: TGTGCCAGACCGGGACTCCGAAGCACAGATACGCAGTATTTT. Translating gives CARPGLRSTDTQYF. The chain carries TRBV2 and TRBJ2-3; a possible D gene is TRBD2 (6 bases). Germline CDR1 SNHLY, CDR2 FYNNEI. CDR3 size: 14 residues. V was cut by 9 bases and J by 0 bases, with 13 bases left in between.

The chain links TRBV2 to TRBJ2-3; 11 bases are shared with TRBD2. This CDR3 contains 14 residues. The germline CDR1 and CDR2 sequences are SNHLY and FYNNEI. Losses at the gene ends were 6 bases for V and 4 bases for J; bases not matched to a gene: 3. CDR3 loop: CASRTSGASDTQYF. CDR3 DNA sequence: TGTGCCAGCAGGACTAGCGGGGCGTCAGATACGCAGTATTTT.

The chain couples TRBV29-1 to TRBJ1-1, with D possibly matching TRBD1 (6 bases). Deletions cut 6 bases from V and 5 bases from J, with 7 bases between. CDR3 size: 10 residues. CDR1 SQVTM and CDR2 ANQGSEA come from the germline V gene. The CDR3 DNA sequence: TGCAGCGTGCAGGGGACTGAAGCTTTCTTT. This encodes CSVQGTEAFF.